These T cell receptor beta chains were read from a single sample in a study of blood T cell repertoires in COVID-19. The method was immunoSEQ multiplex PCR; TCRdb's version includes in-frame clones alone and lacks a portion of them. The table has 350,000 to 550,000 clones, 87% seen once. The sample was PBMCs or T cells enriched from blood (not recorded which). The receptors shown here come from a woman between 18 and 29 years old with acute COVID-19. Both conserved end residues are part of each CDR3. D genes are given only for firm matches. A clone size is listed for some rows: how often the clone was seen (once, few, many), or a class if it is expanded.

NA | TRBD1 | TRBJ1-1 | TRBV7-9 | CASSLGQGAISAEAFF | TGTGCCAGCAGCTTAGGGCAGGGGGCAATCTCCGCTGAAGCTTTCTTT
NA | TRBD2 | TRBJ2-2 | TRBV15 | CATSRTSGSSGELFF | TGTGCCACCAGCAGGACTAGCGGGAGCTCCGGGGAGCTGTTTTTT
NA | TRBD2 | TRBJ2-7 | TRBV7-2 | CASSLRLAGGPYEQYF | TGTGCCAGCAGCTTAAGACTAGCGGGAGGCCCTTACGAGCAGTACTTC
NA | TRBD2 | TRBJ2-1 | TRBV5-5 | CASSSGLAGGSYNEQFF | TGTGCCAGCAGCTCCGGACTAGCGGGGGGGTCCTACAATGAGCAGTTCTTC
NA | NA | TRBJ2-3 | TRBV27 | CASSLFSGYYTDTQYF | TGTGCCAGCAGTTTATTTAGCGGATACTACACAGATACGCAGTATTTT
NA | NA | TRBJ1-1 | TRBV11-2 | CASSRQGSEAFF | TGTGCCAGCAGCCGTCAGGGGAGTGAAGCTTTCTTT
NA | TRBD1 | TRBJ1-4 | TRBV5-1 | CASSLRQGRDEKLFF | TGCGCCAGCAGCCTTAGACAGGGAAGGGATGAAAAACTGTTTTTT
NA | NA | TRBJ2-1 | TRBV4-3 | CASSQDGRGSYNEQFF | TGCGCCAGCAGCCAAGATGGTCGCGGAAGCTACAATGAGCAGTTCTTC
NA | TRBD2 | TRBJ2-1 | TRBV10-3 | CAIRDHSGRSYNEQFF | TGTGCCATCAGAGACCACAGCGGGAGGTCCTACAATGAGCAGTTCTTC
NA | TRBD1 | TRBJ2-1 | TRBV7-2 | CASSFPDRGNSYNEQFF | TGTGCCAGCAGTTTCCCAGACAGGGGCAACTCCTACAATGAGCAGTTCTTC
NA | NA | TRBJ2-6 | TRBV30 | CAWSRGNGANVLTF | TGTGCCTGGAGTAGGGGGAATGGGGCCAACGTCCTGACTTTC
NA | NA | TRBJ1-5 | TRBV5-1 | CASSLAGRDQPQHF | TGCGCCAGCAGCTTGGCGGGGAGGGATCAGCCCCAGCATTTT
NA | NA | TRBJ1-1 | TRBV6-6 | CASPRDPLSMNTEAFF | TGTGCCAGTCCCCGAGATCCCCTTTCGATGAACACTGAAGCTTTCTTT
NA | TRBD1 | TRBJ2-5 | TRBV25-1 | CASSETGVGETQYF | TGTGCCAGCAGTGAGACAGGGGTAGGGGAGACCCAGTACTTC
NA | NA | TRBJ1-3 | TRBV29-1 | CSARRPGRGGNTIYF | TGCAGCGCCCGAAGACCTGGAAGAGGAGGAAACACCATATATTTT
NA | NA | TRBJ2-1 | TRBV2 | CASSGLYNEQFF | TGTGCCAGCAGCGGACTGTACAATGAGCAGTTCTTC
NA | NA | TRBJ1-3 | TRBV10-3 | CAISLGQNSGNTIYF | TGTGCCATCAGTCTAGGACAGAACTCTGGAAACACCATATATTTT
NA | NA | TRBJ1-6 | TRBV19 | CASSTYGGAPLNSPLHF | TGTGCCAGTAGTACCTATGGTGGGGCGCCTTTAAATTCACCCCTCCACTTT
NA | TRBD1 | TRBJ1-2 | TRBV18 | CASSDGQGNYGYTF | TGTGCCAGCTCGGACGGACAGGGGAACTATGGCTACACCTTC
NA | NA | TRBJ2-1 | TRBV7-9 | CASSLLTRSEQFF | TGTGCCAGCAGCTTACTTACAAGAAGTGAGCAGTTCTTC
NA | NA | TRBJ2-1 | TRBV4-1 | CASSQDFSRGRDEQFF | TGCGCCAGCAGCCAAGATTTCTCGAGGGGGAGGGATGAGCAGTTCTTC
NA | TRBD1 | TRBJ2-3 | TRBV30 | CAWGTGGTDTQYF | TGTGCCTGGGGTACAGGGGGAACAGATACGCAGTATTTT
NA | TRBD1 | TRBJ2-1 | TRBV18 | CASSPGDRDYNEQFF | TGTGCCAGCTCACCCGGGGACAGGGATTACAATGAGCAGTTCTTC
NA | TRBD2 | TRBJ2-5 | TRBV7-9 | CASSTGTSGQETQYF | TGTGCCAGCAGCACCGGGACTAGCGGGCAAGAGACCCAGTACTTC
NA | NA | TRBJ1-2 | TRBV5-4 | CASSTSGGNYGYTF | TGTGCCAGCAGCACCAGCGGGGGGAACTATGGCTACACCTTC
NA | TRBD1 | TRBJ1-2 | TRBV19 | CATNPTGVDGYTF | TGTGCCACCAACCCGACAGGGGTCGATGGCTACACCTTC
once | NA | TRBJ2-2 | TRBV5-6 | CASSLASTGELFF | TGTGCCAGCAGCTTGGCCAGTACCGGGGAGCTGTTTTTT
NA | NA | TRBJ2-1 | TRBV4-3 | CASSQPKAGGNEQFF | TGCGCCAGCAGCCAACCGAAAGCAGGGGGGAATGAGCAGTTCTTC